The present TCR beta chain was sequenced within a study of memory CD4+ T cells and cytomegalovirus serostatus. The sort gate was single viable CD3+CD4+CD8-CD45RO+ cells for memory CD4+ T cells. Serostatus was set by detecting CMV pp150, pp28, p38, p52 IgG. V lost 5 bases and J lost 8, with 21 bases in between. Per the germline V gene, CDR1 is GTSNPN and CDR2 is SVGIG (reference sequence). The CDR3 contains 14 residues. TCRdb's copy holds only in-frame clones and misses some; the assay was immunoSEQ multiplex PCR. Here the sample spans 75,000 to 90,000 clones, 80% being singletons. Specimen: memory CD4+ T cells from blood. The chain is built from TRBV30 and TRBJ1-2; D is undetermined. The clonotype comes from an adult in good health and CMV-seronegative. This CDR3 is CAWGSWMYFGGYTF. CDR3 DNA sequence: TGTGCCTGGGGGAGCTGGATGTACTTTGGGGGCTACACCTTC.